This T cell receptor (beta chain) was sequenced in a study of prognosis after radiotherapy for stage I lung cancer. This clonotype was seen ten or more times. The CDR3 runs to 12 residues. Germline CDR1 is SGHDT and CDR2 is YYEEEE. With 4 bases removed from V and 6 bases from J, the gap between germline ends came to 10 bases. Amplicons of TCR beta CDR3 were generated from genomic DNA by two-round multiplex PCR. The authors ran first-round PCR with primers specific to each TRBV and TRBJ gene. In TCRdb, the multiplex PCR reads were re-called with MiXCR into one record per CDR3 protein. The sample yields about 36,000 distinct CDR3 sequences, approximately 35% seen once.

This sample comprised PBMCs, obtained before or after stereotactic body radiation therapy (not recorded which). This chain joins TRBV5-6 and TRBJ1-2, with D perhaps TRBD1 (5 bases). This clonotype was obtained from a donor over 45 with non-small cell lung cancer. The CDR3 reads CASSPGGDGYTF. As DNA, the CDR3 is TGTGCCAGCAGCCCGGGGGGGGATGGCTACACCTTC.